Listed here is a single T cell receptor (beta chain). Its cognate antigen is unknown. These data originate in a study of radiotherapy plus CTLA-4 blockade in lung cancer. With V trimmed by 4 bases and J by 6 bases, 6 bases remained unmatched. CDR3 size: 14 residues. CDR1 and CDR2 from the germline V gene are SGHKS and YYEKEE (reference sequence). Focal radiation was given together with CTLA-4 blockade (ipilimumab) to patients with chemo-refractory metastatic non-small-cell lung cancer. TCRdb keeps only in-frame clones here, not all; method: immunoSEQ multiplex PCR. The data hold about 120,000 clones, with more than 65% observed a single time. Study-wide findings and caveats: After treatment with radiotherapy plus ipilimumab, TCR clones that came from the tumor expanded in blood. Alongside interferon-beta, early blood T cell clone dynamics were reportedly the best predictor of response.

The specimen was peripheral blood, collected from a patient treated with radiotherapy plus ipilimumab. This chain links TRBV5-5 with TRBJ1-1; 10 bases are shared with TRBD1. The sequence derives from a human donor with non-small cell lung cancer who had a partial response to radiotherapy plus ipilimumab. The CDR3: CASSPGTGEAEAFF. DNA of the CDR3: TGTGCCAGCAGCCCGGGGACAGGGGAGGCTGAAGCTTTCTTT.